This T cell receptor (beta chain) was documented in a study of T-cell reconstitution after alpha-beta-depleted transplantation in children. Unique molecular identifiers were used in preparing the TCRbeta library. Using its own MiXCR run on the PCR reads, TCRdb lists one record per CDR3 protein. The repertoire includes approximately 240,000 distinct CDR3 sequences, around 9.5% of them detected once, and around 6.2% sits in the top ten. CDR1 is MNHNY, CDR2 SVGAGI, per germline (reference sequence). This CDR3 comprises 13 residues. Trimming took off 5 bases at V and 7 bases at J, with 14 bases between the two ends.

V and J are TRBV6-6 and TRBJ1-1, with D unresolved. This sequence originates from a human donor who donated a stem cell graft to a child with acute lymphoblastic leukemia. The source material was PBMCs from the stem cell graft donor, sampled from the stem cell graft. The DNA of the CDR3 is TGTGCCAGCAGTCCTTCGTCGGTGGTTGAAGCTTTCTTT. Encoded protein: CASSPSSVVEAFF.